The sequence of this TCR beta chain was determined in a study of blood T cells in healthy people across ages. Whole-study results and caveats: Compared with aged donors, long-lived donors showed fewer expanded clones, suggesting selection. Roughly linear age-related decline in beta diversity appeared, significant by age 40.

It was with a sample-barcoded 5' primer and a J-beta primer mix that a second PCR of roughly 7 to 12 cycles was run. A single record per CDR3 protein comes from TCRdb applying MiXCR to the 5' RACE reads. The profile shows 800,000 to 950,000 distinct CDR3 sequences, around 49% of them singletons. Germline assignment: CDR1 PRHDT and CDR2 FYEKMQ (reference sequence). The CDR3 covers 13 residues. There were at least 6 micrograms of total RNA extracted from every sample. Of note for this clonotype: Its target is not known. One junction end does not reproduce the germline sequence, and a read error may be involved.

Specimen: blood. The TCR originated in a man aged 25-45 years in good health. The chain employs TRBV13 and TRBJ2-7; 8 bases map to TRBD2. With the DNA end fitting TRBJ2-4 better, the J assignment may be wrong. The CDR3 here is CTSSPLGGDIQYF. The CDR3 DNA sequence: TGTACCAGCAGCCCCCTCGGGGGGGACATTCAGTACTTC.